This paragraph covers one T cell receptor beta chain sequence. The CDR3 is 14 amino acids. The germline V gene has CDR1 KGHSH and CDR2 LQKENI. The V gene lost 0 bases and the J gene lost 5 bases, with 10 bases spanning the gap. The entry originates in a study of blood T cell repertoires in COVID-19. Using immunoSEQ multiplex PCR, the repertoire was profiled, and TCRdb retains in-frame clones only, with some absent. The repertoire holds just under 85,000 clones, 85% to 90% seen once, with around 7.8% in the top ten. The material sequenced was peripheral blood. The TCR was taken from a man older than 75 with active or convalescent COVID-19. V usage is TRBV18 and J usage is TRBJ2-5, with a weak D call TRBD1 (6 bases). Here the CDR3 reads CASSPPSRGETQYF. The CDR3 DNA reads TGTGCCAGCTCACCACCTTCCAGGGGTGAGACCCAGTACTTC.